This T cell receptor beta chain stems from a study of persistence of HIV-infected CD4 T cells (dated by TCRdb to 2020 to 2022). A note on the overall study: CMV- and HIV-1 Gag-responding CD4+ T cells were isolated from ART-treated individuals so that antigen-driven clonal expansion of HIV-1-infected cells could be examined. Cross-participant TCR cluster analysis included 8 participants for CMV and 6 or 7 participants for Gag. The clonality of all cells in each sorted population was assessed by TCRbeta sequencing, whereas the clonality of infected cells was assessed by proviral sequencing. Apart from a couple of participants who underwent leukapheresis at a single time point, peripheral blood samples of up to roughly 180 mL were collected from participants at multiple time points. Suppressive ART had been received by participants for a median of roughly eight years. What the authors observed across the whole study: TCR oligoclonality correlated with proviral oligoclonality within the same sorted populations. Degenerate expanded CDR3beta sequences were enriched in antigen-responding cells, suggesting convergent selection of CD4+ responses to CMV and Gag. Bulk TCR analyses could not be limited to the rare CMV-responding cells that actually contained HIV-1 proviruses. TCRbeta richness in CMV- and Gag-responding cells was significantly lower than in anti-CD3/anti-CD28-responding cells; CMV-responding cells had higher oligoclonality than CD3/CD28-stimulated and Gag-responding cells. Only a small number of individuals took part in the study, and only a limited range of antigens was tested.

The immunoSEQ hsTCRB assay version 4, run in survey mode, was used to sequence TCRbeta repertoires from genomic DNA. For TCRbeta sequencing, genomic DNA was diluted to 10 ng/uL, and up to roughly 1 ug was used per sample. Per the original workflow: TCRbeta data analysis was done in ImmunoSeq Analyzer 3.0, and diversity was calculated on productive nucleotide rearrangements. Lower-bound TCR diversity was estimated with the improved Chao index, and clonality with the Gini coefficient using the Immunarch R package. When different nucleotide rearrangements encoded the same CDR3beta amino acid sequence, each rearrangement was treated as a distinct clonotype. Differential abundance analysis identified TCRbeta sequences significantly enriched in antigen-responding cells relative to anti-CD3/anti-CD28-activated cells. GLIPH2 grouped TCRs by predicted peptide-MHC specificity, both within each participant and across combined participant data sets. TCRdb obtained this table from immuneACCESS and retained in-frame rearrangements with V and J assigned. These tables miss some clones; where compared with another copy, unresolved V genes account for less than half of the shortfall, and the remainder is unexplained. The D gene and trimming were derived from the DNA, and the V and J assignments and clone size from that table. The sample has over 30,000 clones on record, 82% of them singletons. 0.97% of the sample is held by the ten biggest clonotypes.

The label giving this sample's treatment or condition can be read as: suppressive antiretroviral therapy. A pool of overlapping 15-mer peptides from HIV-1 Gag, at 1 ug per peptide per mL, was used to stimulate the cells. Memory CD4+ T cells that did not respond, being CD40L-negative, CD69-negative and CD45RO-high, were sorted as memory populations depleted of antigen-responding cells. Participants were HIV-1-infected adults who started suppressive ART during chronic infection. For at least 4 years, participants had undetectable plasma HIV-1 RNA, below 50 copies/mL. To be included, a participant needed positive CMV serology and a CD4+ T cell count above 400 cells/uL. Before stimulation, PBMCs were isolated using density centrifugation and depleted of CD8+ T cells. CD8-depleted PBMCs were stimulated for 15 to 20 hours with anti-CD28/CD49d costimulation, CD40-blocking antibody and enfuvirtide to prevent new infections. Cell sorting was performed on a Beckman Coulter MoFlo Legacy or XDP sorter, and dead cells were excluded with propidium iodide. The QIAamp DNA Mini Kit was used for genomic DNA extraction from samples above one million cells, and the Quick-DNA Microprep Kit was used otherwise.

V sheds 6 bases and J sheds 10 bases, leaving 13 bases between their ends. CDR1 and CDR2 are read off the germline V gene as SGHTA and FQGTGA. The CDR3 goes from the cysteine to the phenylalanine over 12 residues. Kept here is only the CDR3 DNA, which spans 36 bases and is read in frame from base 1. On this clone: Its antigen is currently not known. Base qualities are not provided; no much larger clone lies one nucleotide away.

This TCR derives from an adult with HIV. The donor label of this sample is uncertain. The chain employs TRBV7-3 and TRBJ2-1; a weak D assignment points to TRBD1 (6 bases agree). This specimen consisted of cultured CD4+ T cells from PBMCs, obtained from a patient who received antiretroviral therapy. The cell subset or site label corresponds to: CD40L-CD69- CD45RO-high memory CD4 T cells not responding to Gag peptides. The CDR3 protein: CASRLDSNEQFF. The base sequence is TGTGCCAGCAGACTGGACAGCAACGAGCAGTTCTTC.